Below, one TCR beta chain is given with its context. V trimming: 6 bases; J trimming: 5 bases; junction bases outside the gene matches: 7. CDR1 LGHNT and CDR2 FRNRAP come from the germline V gene. The CDR3 is 14 amino acids. This sample was included in a study of blood T cell repertoires in COVID-19. Study overall: The study drew acute and convalescent COVID-19 samples from the United States, Italy and Spain. T cells, B-cell-depleted T cells, or PBMCs provided the cDNA or gDNA that served as material.

The authors' processing: How many nucleated cells were present was estimated from reference gene primer amplification. Some clones are missing from TCRdb's copy, which holds only in-frame ones; the method was immunoSEQ multiplex PCR. The V and J calls and clone size come from that table; D and trimming were worked out from the DNA. The data contain a few hundred thousand clones, 75% to 90% of them singletons. This clonotype was sampled from a woman aged 18-29 years with acute or convalescent COVID-19. The chain is built from TRBV12-5 and TRBJ2-3; 8 bases are shared with TRBD1. Source material: peripheral blood. CDR3 sequence reads: CASGLDRGIDTQYF. The CDR3 DNA sequence: TGTGCTAGTGGCCTCGACAGGGGTATAGATACGCAGTATTTT.